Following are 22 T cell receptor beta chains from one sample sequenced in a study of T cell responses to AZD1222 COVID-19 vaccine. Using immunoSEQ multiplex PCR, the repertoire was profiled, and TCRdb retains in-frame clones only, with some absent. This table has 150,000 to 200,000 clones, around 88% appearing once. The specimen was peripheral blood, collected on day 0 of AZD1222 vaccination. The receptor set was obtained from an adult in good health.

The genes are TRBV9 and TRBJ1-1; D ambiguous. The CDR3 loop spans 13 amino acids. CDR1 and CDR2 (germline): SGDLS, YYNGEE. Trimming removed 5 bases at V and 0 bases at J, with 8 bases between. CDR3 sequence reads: CASRVVVNTEAFF. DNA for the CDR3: TGTGCCAGCAGGGTTGTGGTGAACACTGAAGCTTTCTTT. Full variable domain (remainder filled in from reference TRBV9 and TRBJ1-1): DSGVTQTPKHLITATGQRVTLRCSPRSGDLSVYWYQQSLDQGLQFLIQYYNGEERAKGNILERFSAQQFPDLHSELNLSSLELGDSALYFCASRVVVNTEAFFGQGTRLTVV.

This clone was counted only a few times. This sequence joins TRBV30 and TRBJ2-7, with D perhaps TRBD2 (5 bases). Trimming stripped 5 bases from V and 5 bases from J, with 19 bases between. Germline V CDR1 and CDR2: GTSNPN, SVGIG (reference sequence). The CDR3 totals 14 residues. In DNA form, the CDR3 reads TGTGCCTGGGTCAAGGGAGACGCGGGTCACGAGCAGTACTTC. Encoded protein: CAWVKGDAGHEQYF.

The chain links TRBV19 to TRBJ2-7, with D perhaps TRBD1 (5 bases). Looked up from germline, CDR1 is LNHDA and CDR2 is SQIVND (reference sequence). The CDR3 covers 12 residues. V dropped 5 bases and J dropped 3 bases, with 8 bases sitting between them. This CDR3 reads CASSQQDYEQYF. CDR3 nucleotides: TGTGCCAGTAGTCAACAGGACTACGAGCAGTACTTC.

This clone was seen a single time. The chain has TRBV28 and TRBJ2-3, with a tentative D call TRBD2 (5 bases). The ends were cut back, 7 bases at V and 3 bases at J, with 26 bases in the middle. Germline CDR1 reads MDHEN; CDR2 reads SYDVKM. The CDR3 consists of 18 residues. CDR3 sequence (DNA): TGTGCCAGCACCCCCCTGATCCGAGGGCAGAGTCCGACAGATACGCAGTATTTT. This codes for CASTPLIRGQSPTDTQYF.

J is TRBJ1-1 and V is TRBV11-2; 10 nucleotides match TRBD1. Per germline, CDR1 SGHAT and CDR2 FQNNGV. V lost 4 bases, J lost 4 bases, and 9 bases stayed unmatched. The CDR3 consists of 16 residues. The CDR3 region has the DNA TGTGCCAGCAGCTCCGACAGGGGGCTCGGCAGCACTGAAGCTTTCTTT. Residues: CASSSDRGLGSTEAFF.

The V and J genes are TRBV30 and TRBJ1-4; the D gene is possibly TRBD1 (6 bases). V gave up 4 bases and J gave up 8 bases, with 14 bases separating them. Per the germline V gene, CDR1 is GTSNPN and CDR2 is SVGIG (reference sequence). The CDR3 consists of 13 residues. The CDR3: CAWKRVQGEKLFF. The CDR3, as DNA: TGTGCCTGGAAACGGGTACAGGGAGAAAAACTGTTTTTT. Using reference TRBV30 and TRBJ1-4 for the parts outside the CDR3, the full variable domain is SQTIHQWPATLVQPVGSPLSLECTVEGTSNPNLYWYRQAAGRGLQLLFYSVGIGQISSEVPQNLSASRPQDRQFILSSKKLLLSDSGFYLCAWKRVQGEKLFFGSGTQLSVL.

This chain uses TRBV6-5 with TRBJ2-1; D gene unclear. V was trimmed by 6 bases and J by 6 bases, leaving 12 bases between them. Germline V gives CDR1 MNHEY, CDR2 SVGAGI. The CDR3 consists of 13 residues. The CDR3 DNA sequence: TGTGCCAGCAGCGCACCCGGTCTCAATGAGCAGTTCTTC. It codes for CASSAPGLNEQFF.

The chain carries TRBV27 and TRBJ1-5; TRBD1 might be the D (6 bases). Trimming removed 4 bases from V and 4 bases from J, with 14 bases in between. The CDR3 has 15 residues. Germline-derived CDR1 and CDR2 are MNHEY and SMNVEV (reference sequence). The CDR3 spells CASSSSSGTNQPQHF. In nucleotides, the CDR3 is TGTGCCAGCAGTTCATCCTCCGGGACAAATCAGCCCCAGCATTTT.

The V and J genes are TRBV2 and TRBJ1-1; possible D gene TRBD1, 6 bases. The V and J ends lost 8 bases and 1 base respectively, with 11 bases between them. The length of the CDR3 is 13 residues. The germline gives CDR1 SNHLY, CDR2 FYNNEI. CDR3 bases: TGTGCCAGCCTAGACAGGTCGAACACTGAAGCTTTCTTT. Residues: CASLDRSNTEAFF.

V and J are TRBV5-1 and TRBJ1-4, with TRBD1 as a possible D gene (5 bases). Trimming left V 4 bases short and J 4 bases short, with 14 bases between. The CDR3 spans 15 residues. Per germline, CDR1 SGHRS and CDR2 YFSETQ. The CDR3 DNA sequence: TGCGCCAGCAGCCCTTCGGGACCCATTAATGAAAAACTGTTTTTT. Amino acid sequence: CASSPSGPINEKLFF.

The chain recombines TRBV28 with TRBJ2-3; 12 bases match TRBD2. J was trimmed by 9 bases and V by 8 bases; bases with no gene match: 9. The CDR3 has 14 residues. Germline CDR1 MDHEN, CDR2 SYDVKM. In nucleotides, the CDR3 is TGTGCCAGCTTGACTAGCGGGAGTACGAGAACGCAGTATTTT. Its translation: CASLTSGSTRTQYF.

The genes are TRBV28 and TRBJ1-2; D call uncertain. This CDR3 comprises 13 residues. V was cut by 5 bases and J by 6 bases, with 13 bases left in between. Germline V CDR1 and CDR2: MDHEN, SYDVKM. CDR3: CASSATTGDGYTF. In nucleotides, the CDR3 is TGTGCCAGCAGTGCCACGACCGGGGATGGCTACACCTTC.

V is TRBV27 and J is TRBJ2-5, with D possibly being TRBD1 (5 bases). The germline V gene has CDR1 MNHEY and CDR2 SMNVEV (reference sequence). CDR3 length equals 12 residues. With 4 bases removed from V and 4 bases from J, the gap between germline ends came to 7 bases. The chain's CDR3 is CASSSQGETQYF. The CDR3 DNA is TGTGCCAGCAGTTCTCAGGGAGAGACCCAGTACTTC.

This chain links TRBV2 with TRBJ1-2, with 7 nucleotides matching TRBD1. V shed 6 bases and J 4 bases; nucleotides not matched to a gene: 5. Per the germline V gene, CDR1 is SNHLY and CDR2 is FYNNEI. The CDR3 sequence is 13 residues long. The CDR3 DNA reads TGTGCCAGCAGCGGGACAGCGTCCTATGGCTACACCTTC. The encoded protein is CASSGTASYGYTF.

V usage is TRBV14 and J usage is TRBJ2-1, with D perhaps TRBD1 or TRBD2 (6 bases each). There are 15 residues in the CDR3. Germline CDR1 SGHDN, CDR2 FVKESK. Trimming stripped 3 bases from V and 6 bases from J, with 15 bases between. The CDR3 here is CASSHGGGQSNEQFF. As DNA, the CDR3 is TGTGCCAGCAGCCACGGGGGCGGGCAAAGCAATGAGCAGTTCTTC.

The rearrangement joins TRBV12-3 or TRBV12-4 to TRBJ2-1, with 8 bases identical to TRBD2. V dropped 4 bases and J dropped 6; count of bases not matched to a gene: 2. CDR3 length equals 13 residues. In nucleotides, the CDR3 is TGTGCCAGCAGTTGGGCGGGAGGCAATGAGCAGTTCTTC. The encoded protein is CASSWAGGNEQFF.

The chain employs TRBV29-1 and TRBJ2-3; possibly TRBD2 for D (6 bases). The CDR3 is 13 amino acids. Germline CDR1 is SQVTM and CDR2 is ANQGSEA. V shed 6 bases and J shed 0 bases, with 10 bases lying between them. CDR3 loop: CSVGDFSTDTQYF. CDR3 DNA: TGCAGCGTCGGGGACTTTAGCACAGATACGCAGTATTTT.

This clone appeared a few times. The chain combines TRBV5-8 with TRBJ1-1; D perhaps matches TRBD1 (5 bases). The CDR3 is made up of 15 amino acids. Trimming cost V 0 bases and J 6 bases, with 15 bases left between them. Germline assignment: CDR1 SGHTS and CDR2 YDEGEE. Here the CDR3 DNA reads TGTGCCAGCAGCTTGGCCTTGATGGGGCGGCCTGAAGCTTTCTTT. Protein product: CASSLALMGRPEAFF.

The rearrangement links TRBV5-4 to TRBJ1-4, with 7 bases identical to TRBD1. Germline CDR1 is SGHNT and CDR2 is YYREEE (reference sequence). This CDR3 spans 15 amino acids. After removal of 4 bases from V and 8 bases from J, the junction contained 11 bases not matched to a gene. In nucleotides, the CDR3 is TGTGCCAGCAGCGATCGACAGGGTGGAAAGGAAAAACTGTTTTTT. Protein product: CASSDRQGGKEKLFF.

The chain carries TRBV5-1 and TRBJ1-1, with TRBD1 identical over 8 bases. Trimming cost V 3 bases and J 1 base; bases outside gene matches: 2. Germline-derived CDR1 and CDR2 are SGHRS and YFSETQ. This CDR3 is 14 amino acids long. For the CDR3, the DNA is TGCGCCAGCAGCTGGACAGGGAAGAACACTGAAGCTTTCTTT. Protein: CASSWTGKNTEAFF.

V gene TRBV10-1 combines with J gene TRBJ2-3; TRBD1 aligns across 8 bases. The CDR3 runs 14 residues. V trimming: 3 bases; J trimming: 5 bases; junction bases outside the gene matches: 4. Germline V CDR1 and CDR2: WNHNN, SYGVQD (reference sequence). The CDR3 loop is CASSEGRGQDTQYF. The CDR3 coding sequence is TGCGCCAGCAGTGAAGGCAGGGGGCAAGATACGCAGTATTTT.

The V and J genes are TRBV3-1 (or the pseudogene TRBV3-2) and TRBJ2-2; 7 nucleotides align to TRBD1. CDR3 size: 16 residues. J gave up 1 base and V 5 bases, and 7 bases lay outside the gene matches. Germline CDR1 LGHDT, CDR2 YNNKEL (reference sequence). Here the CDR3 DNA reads TGTGCCAGCAGCGATACAGGGGCCTTGAACACCGGGGAGCTGTTTTTT. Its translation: CASSDTGALNTGELFF.